This T cell receptor (beta chain) was recovered during a study of identifying expanded T cells in peripheral blood (dated by TCRdb to the late 2010s). With regard to the full study: Technical replicates were generated by sequencing separate aliquots of the same genomic DNA pool, and four replicates were compared pairwise.

No immune events, such as infections, were documented for the healthy donors during the collection period. To calibrate time-dependent variance in a beta-binomial model of T-cell clone differential abundance, blood repertoires from healthy donors were used as a training cohort. The training cohort was composed of some ten healthy donors, 3 female and 7 male. Donor ages ranged from 29 to 64 years, with an average of 43 years. Obtained from a commercial supplier, whole blood was collected from each healthy donor at three time points set two to three weeks apart. Genomic DNA was extracted from unsorted whole blood for immunosequencing. Worth noting for this clone: No cognate antigen has been identified for it. Per-nucleotide qualities are absent, and no much larger clonotype sits a single base away.

V is clipped by 4 bases and J by 1 base, and the sequence between their germline boundaries is 14 bases long. CDR1 SGHNT and CDR2 YYREEE were looked up in the germline V gene (reference sequence). The CDR3 goes from the cysteine to the phenylalanine over 15 residues. The entry retains the CDR3 DNA only, 45 bases that are in frame from base 1. TCRbeta CDR3 regions were profiled with the immunoSEQ Assay using bias-controlled multiplex PCR amplification of genomic DNA. Per the original workflow: To quantify the absolute abundance of each unique TCRbeta CDR3 region, the sequences were collapsed and filtered. Differential abundance was assessed using a binomial (Fisher-equivalent) model and a beta-binomial model in which time-dependent variance fitted from healthy donors was added. Clones with fewer than 5 combined templates were excluded, and clones with Benjamini-Hochberg FDR below 0.01 were called differentially abundant. The form v = (b*log(k)+a)^2 was used to model beta-binomial variance as a function of total template count across the two samples. TCRdb stores this immuneACCESS table with in-frame sequences only. Part of the clones is absent; in the studies checked, under half of the shortfall reflects unresolved V genes, and no reason is known for the rest. V, J and clone size are those of that table, while D and trimming were read from the DNA. Recorded for this sample are more than 55,000 clones; approximately 87% of them occurred a single time. The top ten hold around 4.6% of the sample.

What the authors observed across the whole study: Between technical replicates the binomial model flagged 0.9 to 1.5 differentially abundant clones, whereas over around 2 weeks the binomial model flagged about 15 and over roughly four weeks around 18. Across all healthy-donor time intervals, the beta-binomial model significantly lowered both the number of clones called differentially abundant and the false-positive rate. The authors expected that over much longer intervals, such as months to years, biological variance in healthy repertoires might increase even further. Variance in clone template counts between two-week samples significantly increased with total template count across all healthy donors.

The source is a person aged 18 to 75 in good health. The sample taken for sequencing was blood. In this chain, TRBV5-4 is recombined with TRBJ1-1; the D segment could be TRBD1, given 5 matching bases. The CDR3 region reads CASSPRGGRNTEAFF. The DNA reads TGTGCCAGCAGCCCACGGGGGGGGAGGAACACTGAAGCTTTCTTT.